The 9 T cell receptor beta chains below come from one sample, sequenced in a study of tumor-infiltrating lymphocytes in primary liver carcinoma. The source material, roughly 18-32 mg of unsorted bulk tissue, was used to co-extract RNA and DNA. Reverse transcription of 500 ng total RNA with a constant-region primer produced TCR beta cDNA. Researchers made the TCR beta libraries by running three nested multiplex PCR rounds with slightly modified ARM-PCR. Both of the initial two PCR rounds ran for around 10 cycles and employed TRBV1-TRBV30 forward primers alongside a C-beta reverse primer. TCRdb itself ran the multiplex PCR reads through MiXCR, one entry per CDR3 protein. The sample carries about 64,000 distinct CDR3 sequences, about three quarters recorded once. Sequences were obtained from liver tumor tissue from sampling region 4. Subset reported: tumor region T4, right-lateral pole. These TCRs come from a man in his forties or fifties with primary liver carcinoma and hepatitis B virus infection.

This clonotype was observed many times. This may arise from a read error, as a much more abundant clone is one base away. V usage is TRBV29-1 and J usage is TRBJ2-3; D is perhaps TRBD2 (7 bases). Per the germline V gene, CDR1 is SQVTM and CDR2 is ANQGSEA. The CDR3 covers 13 residues. Between the trimmed V and J ends, which lost 6 bases and 5 bases, there was a span of 15 bases. The chain's CDR3 is CSVLTGGGDTQYF. The CDR3 nucleotides are TGCAGCGTCCTGACGGGGGGCGGAGATACGCAGTATTTT.

This clonotype was seen only a few times. The junction departs from germline at one end; a sequencing error may be responsible. This chain connects TRBV29-1 to TRBJ2-7; D remains ambiguous. The length of the CDR3 is 12 residues. CDR1 is SQVTM and CDR2 is ANQGSEA in the germline V gene. In DNA form, the CDR3 reads TGCAGCCTTGAAGGAACCCGGTACGAGCAGTACTTC. This sequence encodes CSLEGTRYEQYF.

A word on this clonotype: A single base separates this from a much larger clone, so it may be a read error. This chain connects TRBV10-3 to TRBJ2-1; TRBD2 aligns across 10 bases. After removal of 7 bases from V and 9 bases from J, the junction contained 9 bases not matched to a gene. CDR1 ENHRY and CDR2 SYGVKD come from the germline V gene. This CDR3 has 14 residues. The CDR3 nucleotides read TGTGCCATCAAAGTGGCTAGCGGGAGTATTGAGCAGTTCTTC. Its protein is CAIKVASGSIEQFF.

As concerns this clonotype: A read error may be the cause here, since a much bigger clone is one base away. Here the CDR3 omits its conserved ending phenylalanine or tryptophan, so a read error is the likely source. The CDR3 reads CASSLDSDNEQFL. CDR3 bases: TGTGCCAGCAGCTTAGATAGCGATAATGAGCAGTTCTTA. V is TRBV11-3 and J is TRBJ2-1; D is possibly TRBD2 (5 bases). This CDR3 has 13 residues. From germline, CDR1 is SGHNT and CDR2 YENEEA. Trimming took 0 bases from V and 7 from J, leaving 7 bases between them.

This chain connects TRBV6-5 to TRBJ1-2; no clear D gene. This CDR3 comprises 17 residues. CDR1 MNHEY and CDR2 SVGAGI come from the germline V gene. Trimming left V 8 bases short and J 1 base short, with 23 bases between. The CDR3 region is CASGFQATLGNNYGYTF. Here the CDR3 DNA reads TGTGCCAGCGGTTTCCAAGCGACATTAGGCAATAACTATGGCTACACCTTC.

In the case of this clonotype: The DNA is omitted, as the CDR3 cannot be located on it reliably, and the CDR3 follows TCRdb's listing. CDR3 amino acids: CTSSYRGRGYGCTF. The gene calls are TRBV6-5 and TRBJ1-2; TRBD1, the table's D call, was not compared with the DNA. The CDR3 is 14 residues long, counting both termini. The V gene's germline CDR1 is MNHEY and CDR2 SVGAGI.

At least ten counts were recorded for this clonotype. V usage is TRBV5-1 and J usage is TRBJ2-3, with 8 bases that match TRBD2. CDR3 length equals 15 residues. In germline, CDR1 is SGHRS, CDR2 YFSETQ. Losses at the gene ends were 3 bases for V and 0 bases for J; bases not matched to a gene: 3. The CDR3 DNA follows: TGCGCCAGCAGCTGTGTAGCGGGGAGCACAGATACGCAGTATTTT. Translated: CASSCVAGSTDTQYF.

V and J are TRBV29-1 and TRBJ2-3; 7 bases line up with TRBD2. Trimming at V came to 6 bases and at J to 6 bases, leaving 9 bases not matched to a gene. Germline lookup yields CDR1 SQVTM and CDR2 ANQGSEA. This CDR3 contains 13 residues. For the CDR3, the DNA is TGCAGCGTCCGGGCGGGGGACGGGGATACGCAGTATTTT. Protein: CSVRAGDGDTQYF.

There are many counts of this clonotype. The chain carries TRBV5-5 and TRBJ2-2; possibly TRBD2 for D (5 bases). The CDR3 covers 16 residues. CDR1 SGHKS and CDR2 YYEKEE come from the germline V gene (reference sequence). V gave up 6 bases and J gave up 8 bases, with 23 bases separating them. For the CDR3, the DNA is TGTGCCAGCACCCTGGCGGGCGAAAGAGTTGGTGGGGAGCTGTTTTTT. This encodes CASTLAGERVGGELFF.